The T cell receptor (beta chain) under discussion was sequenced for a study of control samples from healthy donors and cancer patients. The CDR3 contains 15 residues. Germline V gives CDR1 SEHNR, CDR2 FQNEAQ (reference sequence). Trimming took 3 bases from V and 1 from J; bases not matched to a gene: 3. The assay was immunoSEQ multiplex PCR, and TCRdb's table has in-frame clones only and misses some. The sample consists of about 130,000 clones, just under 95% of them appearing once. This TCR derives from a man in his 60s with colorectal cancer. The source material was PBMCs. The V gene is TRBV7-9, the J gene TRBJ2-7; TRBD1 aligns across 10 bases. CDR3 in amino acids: CASSFPGQGSYEQYF. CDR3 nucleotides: TGTGCCAGCAGCTTCCCGGGACAGGGGTCCTACGAGCAGTACTTC.